Reported below is one TCR beta chain. The data originate from a study of CD8+ T cells in alopecia areata. CDR3 length: 18 amino acids. Germline CDR1 and CDR2: LNHNV and YYDKDF (reference sequence). With 2 bases clipped from V and 0 bases from J, the junction kept 9 bases outside the gene matches. Regarding treatment: oral pan-JAK inhibitor, 5-10 mg twice daily. In each case, RNA was isolated and then reverse transcribed into cDNA as the sequencing template. Assay used: immunoSEQ multiplex PCR; TCRdb lists only in-frame clones, some missing. Of some 190,000 clones listed, approximately 57% are singletons.

This clonotype originated in a human donor with alopecia areata. The V gene is TRBV15, the J gene TRBJ1-4; 7 bases are shared with TRBD1. Sample: CD4+ T cells sorted from blood, taken at week 24, from a patient treated with tofacitinib. The DNA for the CDR3 is TGTGCCACCAGCAGAACTATGGGACAGCGCGCAACTAATGAAAAACTGTTTTTT. This codes for CATSRTMGQRATNEKLFF.